The clone carrying this TCR beta chain was observed at least ten times. It was RNA transcripts that yielded the amplified TCR beta CDR3 regions. The HTBI set primed first-round TCR CDR3 RT-PCR. One entry per CDR3 protein results from TCRdb running MiXCR on the multiplex PCR reads. The sample includes 700,000 or so distinct CDR3 sequences, more than 14% of them seen just once. These data belong to a study of T cells in Graves' hyperthyroidism and ophthalmopathy. CDR3 length: 15 residues. Germline assignment: CDR1 LGHNT and CDR2 FRNRAP. V was pared by 4 bases and J by 2 bases, with 13 bases between. Fresh peripheral blood, 7.5 to 10 ml of it, supplied the PBMCs.

V gene TRBV12-5 combines with J gene TRBJ2-3; weak D call: TRBD1 (6 bases). Sequences were obtained from blood. This sequence originates from a woman aged 50 to 60 with Graves' ophthalmopathy. CDR3 sequence reads: CASGYGQSFTDTQYF. For the CDR3, the DNA is TGTGCTAGTGGTTACGGACAGAGCTTCACAGATACGCAGTATTTT.